This T cell receptor (beta chain) was captured by sequencing in a study of response to subunit inactivated influenza vaccine. The V gene end was trimmed by 4 bases and the J gene end by 7 bases; junction bases not matched to a gene: 11. Germline V gene sequence: CDR1 SGHTA, CDR2 FQGNSA. CDR3 length: 16 residues. TCRdb called the RT-PCR reads again in MiXCR, with one record for every CDR3 protein. Here the sample spans about 570,000 distinct CDR3 sequences, around 11% being singletons. The same sample was also studied in work on T cells expressing NK-cell markers. As reported in that work: cDNA encoding TCR beta was synthesized via 5'RACE template switching incorporating UMIs. Seven of the eight sequenced donors were classified as HCMV-seropositive, and one was classified as seronegative. A range of about 1.0-7.5% of CD8+ T cells consisted of dominant NKG2C+ clonotypes in 6 or 7 donors.

The sequencing here drew on PBMCs from blood, taken on the day of vaccination. The origin of this receptor is a man in his fifties or sixties who received an inactivated influenza vaccine. The chain carries TRBV7-2 and TRBJ2-1; 9 positions match TRBD1. The CDR3 nucleotides read TGTGCCAGCAGCTACATTACAGGGGGCGCAATTAATGAGCAGTTCTTC. Protein product: CASSYITGGAINEQFF.